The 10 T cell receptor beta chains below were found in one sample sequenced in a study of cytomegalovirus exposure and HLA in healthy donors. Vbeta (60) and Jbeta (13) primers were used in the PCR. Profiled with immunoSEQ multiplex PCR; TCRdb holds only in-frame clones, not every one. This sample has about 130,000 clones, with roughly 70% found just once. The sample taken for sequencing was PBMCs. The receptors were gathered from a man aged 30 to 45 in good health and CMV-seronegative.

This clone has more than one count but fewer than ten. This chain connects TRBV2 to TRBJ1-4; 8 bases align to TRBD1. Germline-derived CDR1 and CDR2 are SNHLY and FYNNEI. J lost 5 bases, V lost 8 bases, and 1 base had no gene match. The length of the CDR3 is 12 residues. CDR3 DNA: TGTGCCAGCCGACAGGGGAATGAAAAACTGTTTTTT. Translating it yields CASRQGNEKLFF.

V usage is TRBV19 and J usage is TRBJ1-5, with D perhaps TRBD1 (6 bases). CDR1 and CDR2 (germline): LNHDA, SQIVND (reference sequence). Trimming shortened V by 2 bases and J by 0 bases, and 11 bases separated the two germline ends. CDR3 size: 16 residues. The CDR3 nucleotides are TGTGCCAGTAGTATAAGCAGGGGACCTAGCAATCAGCCCCAGCATTTT. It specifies CASSISRGPSNQPQHF.

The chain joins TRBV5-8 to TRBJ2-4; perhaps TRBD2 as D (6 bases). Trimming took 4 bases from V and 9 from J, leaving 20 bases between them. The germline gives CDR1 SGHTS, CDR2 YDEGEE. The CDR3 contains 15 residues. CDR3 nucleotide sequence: TGTGCCAGCAGCCTGACCGGGAGCATCGGGTTCATTCAGTACTTC. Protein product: CASSLTGSIGFIQYF. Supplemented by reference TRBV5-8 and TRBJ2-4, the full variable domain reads EAGVTQSPTHLIKTRGQQATLRCSPISGHTSVYWYQQALGLGLQFLLWYDEGEERNRGNFPPRFSGRQFPNYSSELNVNALELEDSALYLCASSLTGSIGFIQYFGAGTRLSVL.

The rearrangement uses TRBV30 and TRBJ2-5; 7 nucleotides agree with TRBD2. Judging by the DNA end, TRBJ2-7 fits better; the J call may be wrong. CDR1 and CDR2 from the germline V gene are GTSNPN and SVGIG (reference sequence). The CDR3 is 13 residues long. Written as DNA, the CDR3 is TGTGCCTGGAATCCCGGGACTAACCGCGAGCAGTACTTC. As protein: CAWNPGTNREQYF.

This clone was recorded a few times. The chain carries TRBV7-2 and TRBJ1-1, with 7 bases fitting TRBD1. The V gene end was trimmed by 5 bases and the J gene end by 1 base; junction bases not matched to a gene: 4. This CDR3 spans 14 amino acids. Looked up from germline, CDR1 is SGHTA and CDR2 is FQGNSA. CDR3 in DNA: TGTGCCAGCAGCCCCTACAGGGGGAACACTGAAGCTTTCTTT. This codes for CASSPYRGNTEAFF.

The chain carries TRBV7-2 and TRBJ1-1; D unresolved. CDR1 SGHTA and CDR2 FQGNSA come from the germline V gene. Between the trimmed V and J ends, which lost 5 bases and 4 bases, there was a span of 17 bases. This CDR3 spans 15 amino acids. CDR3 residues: CASSPSRGEFTEAFF. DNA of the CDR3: TGTGCCAGCAGCCCATCACGCGGGGAGTTCACTGAAGCTTTCTTT.

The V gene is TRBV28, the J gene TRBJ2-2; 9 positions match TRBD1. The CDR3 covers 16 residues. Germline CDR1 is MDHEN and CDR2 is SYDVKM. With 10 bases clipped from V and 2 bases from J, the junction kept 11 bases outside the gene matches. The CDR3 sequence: CAIPAGTGPNTGELFF. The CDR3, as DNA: TGTGCCATCCCTGCCGGGACAGGGCCCAACACCGGGGAGCTGTTTTTT.

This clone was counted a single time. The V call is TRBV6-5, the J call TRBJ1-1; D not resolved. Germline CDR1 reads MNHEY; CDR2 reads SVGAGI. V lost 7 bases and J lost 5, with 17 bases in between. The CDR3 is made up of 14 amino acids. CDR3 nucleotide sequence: TGTGCCAGCACCTGGAACTCGGGGAGGACTGAAGCTTTCTTT. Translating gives CASTWNSGRTEAFF.

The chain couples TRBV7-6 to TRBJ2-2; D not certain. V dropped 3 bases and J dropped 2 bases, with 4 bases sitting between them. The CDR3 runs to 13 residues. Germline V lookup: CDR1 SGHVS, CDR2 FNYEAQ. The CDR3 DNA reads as TGTGCCAGCAGCTTCTCCAACACCGGGGAGCTGTTTTTT. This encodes CASSFSNTGELFF.

This CDR3 is CASSPPSLETQYF. Written as DNA, the CDR3 is TGTGCCAGCTCACCACCGTCTCTGGAGACCCAGTACTTC. The chain couples TRBV18 to TRBJ2-5; D remains unclear. Germline V gene data show CDR1 as KGHSH and CDR2 as LQKENI. CDR3 length equals 13 residues. V lost 0 bases, J lost 5 bases, and 7 bases lay in between.